A single T cell receptor beta chain is shown here with its context. Its antigen is unidentified. The source of the sample is a study of human T cells and chemical hapten exposure. On the study more broadly: Per-sample TCR yield variability stemmed mainly from small pooled library volume differences.

Noted time point: patch test 2, 6 weeks after DPC sensitization. Noted treatment: therapeutic diphenylcyclopropenone sensitization with weekly scalp DPC. General study findings and limits: Positive correlation was observed between PT1 expanded TCR counts and patch test score. Compared with pre-sensitization or healthy control sets, expanded TCRs clustered more.

The CDR3 spans 16 residues. Trimming cost V 1 base and J 3 bases, with 16 bases left between them. CDR1 is SGHAT and CDR2 is FQDESV in the germline V gene (reference sequence). Each cDNA molecule in the library carried unique molecular identifiers. TCRdb redid the calling of the RACE reads with MiXCR, one entry per CDR3 protein. The table has approximately 350,000 distinct CDR3 sequences, about 6% seen once. The chain combines TRBV11-1 with TRBJ2-7; a possible D gene is TRBD2 (6 bases). The specimen was whole blood, collected in connection with sensitization to the hapten diphenylcyclopropenone (DPC). The sequence came from a woman aged 18-29 years with alopecia areata. Some clones in this sample may be carry-over from other donors' samples. DNA of the CDR3: TGTGCCAGCAGCTTAGAAAGGGACGCGCGGGGCTACGAGCAGTACTTC. It encodes CASSLERDARGYEQYF.